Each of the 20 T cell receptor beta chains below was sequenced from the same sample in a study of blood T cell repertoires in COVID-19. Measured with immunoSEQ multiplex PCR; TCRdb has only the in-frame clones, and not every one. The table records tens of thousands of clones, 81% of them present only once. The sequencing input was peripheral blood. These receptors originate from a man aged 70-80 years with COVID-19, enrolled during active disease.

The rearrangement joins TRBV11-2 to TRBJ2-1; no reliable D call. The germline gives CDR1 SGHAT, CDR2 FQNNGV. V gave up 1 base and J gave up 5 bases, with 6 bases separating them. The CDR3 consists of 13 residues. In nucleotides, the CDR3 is TGTGCCAGCAGCTTAGGCCTAAACAATGAGCAGTTCTTC. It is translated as CASSLGLNNEQFF.

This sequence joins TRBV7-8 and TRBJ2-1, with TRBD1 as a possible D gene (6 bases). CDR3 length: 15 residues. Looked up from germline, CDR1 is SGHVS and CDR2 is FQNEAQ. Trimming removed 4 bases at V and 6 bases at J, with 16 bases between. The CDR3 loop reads CASSSHRDNLNEQFF. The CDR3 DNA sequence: TGTGCCAGCAGCTCCCACCGGGACAATCTCAATGAGCAGTTCTTC.

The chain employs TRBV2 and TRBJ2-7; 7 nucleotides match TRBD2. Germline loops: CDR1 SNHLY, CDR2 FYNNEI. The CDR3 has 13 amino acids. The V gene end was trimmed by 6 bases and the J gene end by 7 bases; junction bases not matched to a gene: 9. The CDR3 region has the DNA TGTGCCAGCAGAGAGCGGGGAGGATGGGAGCAGTACTTC. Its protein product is CASRERGGWEQYF.

The CDR3, as DNA: TGTGCCAGCACTTCCGAGCAGTACTTC. Protein: CASTSEQYF. V gene TRBV28 combines with J gene TRBJ2-7; D not resolved. With 7 bases removed from V and 6 bases from J, the gap between germline ends came to 4 bases. CDR3 size: 9 residues. The germline V gene has CDR1 MDHEN and CDR2 SYDVKM.

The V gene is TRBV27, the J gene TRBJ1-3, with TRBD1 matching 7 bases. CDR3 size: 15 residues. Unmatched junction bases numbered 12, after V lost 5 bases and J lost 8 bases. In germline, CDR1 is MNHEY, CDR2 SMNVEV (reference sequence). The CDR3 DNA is TGTGCCAGCAGTCTCAATGGACAGGTCCGGCACACCATATATTTT. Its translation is CASSLNGQVRHTIYF.

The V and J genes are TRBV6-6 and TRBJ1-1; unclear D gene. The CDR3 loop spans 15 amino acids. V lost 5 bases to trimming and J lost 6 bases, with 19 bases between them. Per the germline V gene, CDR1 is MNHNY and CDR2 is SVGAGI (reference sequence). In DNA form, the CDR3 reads TGTGCCAGCAGTCCACCGGCGGACTCCTCCGCTGAAGCTTTCTTT. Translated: CASSPPADSSAEAFF.

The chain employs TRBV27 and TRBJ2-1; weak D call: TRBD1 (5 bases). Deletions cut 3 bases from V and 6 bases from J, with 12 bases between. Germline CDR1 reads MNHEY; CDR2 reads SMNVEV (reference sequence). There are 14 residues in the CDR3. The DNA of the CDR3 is TGTGCCAGCAGTTTCTGGGGCCCGGGCAATGAGCAGTTCTTC. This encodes CASSFWGPGNEQFF.

The CDR3 DNA reads as TGCGCCAGCAGCTTGGTGGGCAGGGAATATGGCTACACCTTC. Protein: CASSLVGREYGYTF. This chain links TRBV5-1 with TRBJ1-2; D may be TRBD1 (5 bases). The CDR3 spans 14 residues. Germline loops: CDR1 SGHRS, CDR2 YFSETQ. Trimming cost V 0 bases and J 5 bases, with 11 bases left between them.

The CDR3 region is CASSKGAGGITYEQYF. In nucleotides, the CDR3 is TGTGCCAGCAGCAAAGGAGCGGGAGGGATTACCTACGAGCAGTACTTC. The V gene is TRBV21-1, the J gene TRBJ2-7; the table's D call, TRBD2, was not checked against the DNA. TRBV21-1 is reported as a pseudogene. The CDR3 is made up of 16 amino acids.

CDR3 DNA sequence: TGTGCCAGCAGCGGACAGGGTTCACGCGAGACCCAGTACTTC. It is translated as CASSGQGSRETQYF. V and J are TRBV27 and TRBJ2-5, with 8 bases identical to TRBD1. J gave up 5 bases and V 6 bases, and 8 bases lay outside the gene matches. Germline V CDR1 and CDR2: MNHEY, SMNVEV (reference sequence). The CDR3 extends over 14 amino acids.

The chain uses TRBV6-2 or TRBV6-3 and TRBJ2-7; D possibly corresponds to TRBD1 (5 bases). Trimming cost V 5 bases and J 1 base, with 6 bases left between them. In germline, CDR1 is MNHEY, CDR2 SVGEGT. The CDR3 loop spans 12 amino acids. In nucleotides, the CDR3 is TGTGCCAGCAGTCGACAGTCCTACGAGCAGTACTTC. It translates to CASSRQSYEQYF.

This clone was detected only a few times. CDR3: CASSRGQGANYGYTF. Written as DNA, the CDR3 is TGTGCCAGCAGTCGGGGACAGGGCGCAAACTATGGCTACACCTTC. V and J are TRBV6-2 or TRBV6-3 and TRBJ1-2, with 9 bases matching TRBD1. Germline loops: CDR1 MNHEY, CDR2 SVGEGT. CDR3 size: 15 residues. Trimming took 5 bases from V and 2 from J; bases not matched to a gene: 6.

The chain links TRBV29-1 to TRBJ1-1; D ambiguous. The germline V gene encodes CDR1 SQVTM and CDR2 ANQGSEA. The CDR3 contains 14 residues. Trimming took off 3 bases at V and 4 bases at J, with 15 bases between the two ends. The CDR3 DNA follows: TGCAGCGTTGATTGGGCCAAAAAGAGCACTGAAGCTTTCTTT. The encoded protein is CSVDWAKKSTEAFF.

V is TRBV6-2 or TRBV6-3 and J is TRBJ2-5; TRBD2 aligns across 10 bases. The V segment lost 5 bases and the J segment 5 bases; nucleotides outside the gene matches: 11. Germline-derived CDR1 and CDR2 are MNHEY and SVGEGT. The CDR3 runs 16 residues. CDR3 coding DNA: TGTGCCAGCAGTGCCGAGGTAGCGGGGGGCCGGGAGACCCAGTACTTC. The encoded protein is CASSAEVAGGRETQYF.

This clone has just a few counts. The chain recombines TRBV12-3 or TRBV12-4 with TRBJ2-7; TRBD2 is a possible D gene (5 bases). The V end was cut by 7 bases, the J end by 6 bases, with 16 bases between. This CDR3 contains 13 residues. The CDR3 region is CASTMPLGFEQYF. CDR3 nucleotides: TGTGCCAGCACCATGCCACTAGGATTCGAGCAGTACTTC.

The CDR3 here is CATSRDRVTSYGYTF. The DNA for the CDR3 is TGTGCCACCAGCAGAGATCGGGTCACTAGCTATGGCTACACCTTC. The V call is TRBV15, the J call TRBJ1-2; no clear D. The V gene lost 0 bases and the J gene lost 4 bases, with 12 bases spanning the gap. The CDR3 runs to 15 residues. Germline loops: CDR1 LNHNV, CDR2 YYDKDF (reference sequence).

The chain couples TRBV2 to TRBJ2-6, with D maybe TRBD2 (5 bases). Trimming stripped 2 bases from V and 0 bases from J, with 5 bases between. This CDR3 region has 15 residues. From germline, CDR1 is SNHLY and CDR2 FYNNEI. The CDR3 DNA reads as TGTGCCAGCAGTGAACTAGCCTCTGGGGCCAACGTCCTGACTTTC. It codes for CASSELASGANVLTF.

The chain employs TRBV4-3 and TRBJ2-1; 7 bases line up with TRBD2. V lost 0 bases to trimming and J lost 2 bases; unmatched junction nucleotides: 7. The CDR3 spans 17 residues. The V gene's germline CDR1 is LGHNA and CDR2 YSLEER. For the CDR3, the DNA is TGCGCCAGCAGCCAAGATATGGGAGGGTTGACCTACAATGAGCAGTTCTTC. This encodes CASSQDMGGLTYNEQFF.

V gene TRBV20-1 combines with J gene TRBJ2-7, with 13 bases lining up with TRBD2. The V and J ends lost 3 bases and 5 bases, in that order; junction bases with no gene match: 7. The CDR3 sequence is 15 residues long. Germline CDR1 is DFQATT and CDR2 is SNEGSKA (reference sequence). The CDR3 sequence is CSASAGTSGIHEQYF. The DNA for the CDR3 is TGCAGTGCTAGTGCTGGGACTAGCGGGATCCACGAGCAGTACTTC.

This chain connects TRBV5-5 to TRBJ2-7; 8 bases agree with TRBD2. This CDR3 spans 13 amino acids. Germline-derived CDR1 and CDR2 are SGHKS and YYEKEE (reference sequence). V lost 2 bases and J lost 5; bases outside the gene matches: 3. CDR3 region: CASSFDGGDEQYF. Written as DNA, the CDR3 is TGTGCCAGCAGCTTTGACGGGGGGGACGAGCAGTACTTC.